The next 18 T cell receptor beta chains were all read from a single sample in a study of post-analysis software for immune sequencing data (dated by TCRdb to between 2015 and 2017). Overall results and qualifications from the work: A few TRBV segments, including TRBV5-6, TRBV5-1 and TRBV20-1, were significantly more frequent in patients than controls.

The library was produced with PCR. TCRdb names Illumina HiSeq 2500 as the instrument used. To reduce PCR and sequencing biases, unique molecular identifiers were built into the TCR beta cDNA libraries. TCRdb itself trimmed the public reads at Q25 with fastp, ran MiXCR and retained productive beta chains. Identical CDR3 proteins give one entry, which carries the most common genes and DNA. This sample comprises about 540,000 distinct CDR3 sequences, 34% of them detected only once. Clones ranked in the top ten supply roughly 6% of the sample. Their cognate antigens are unknown. The material sequenced was blood. Receptors were obtained from a girl aged 2-17 years with multiple sclerosis.

The chain has TRBV29-1 and TRBJ1-2, with D hard to call. The germline V gene encodes CDR1 SQVTM and CDR2 ANQGSEA. The V gene lost 4 bases and the J gene lost 8 bases, with 14 bases spanning the gap. The CDR3 totals 12 residues. The CDR3 coding sequence is TGCAGCGTTGTAGGGCAGAAAGGAGGCTACACCTTC. As protein: CSVVGQKGGYTF.

The gene calls are TRBV24-1 and TRBJ1-1; 9 bases are shared with TRBD1. The junction had 12 bases not matched to a gene; V was cut back by 4 bases and J by 10 bases. Germline V gene lookup returns CDR1 KGHDR and CDR2 SFDVKD. The CDR3 length is 15 residues. The CDR3 nucleotides read TGTGCCACCAGTGACCCGGGACAGGGTGGAGGTATAGCTTTCTTT. The encoded protein is CATSDPGQGGGIAFF.

The chain links TRBV5-1 to TRBJ2-7; unclear D gene. CDR3 length equals 14 residues. The germline V gene has CDR1 SGHRS and CDR2 YFSETQ. V lost 3 bases to trimming and J lost 2 bases, with 12 bases between them. CDR3 in amino acids: CASSSITEAYEQYF. The CDR3 DNA sequence: TGCGCCAGCAGCTCAATAACGGAAGCCTACGAGCAGTACTTC.

This clonotype was counted once. CDR3 bases: TGTGCCAGCAGCTTAGTGCAGGGCGGAGACACTGAAGCTTTCTTT. Encoded protein: CASSLVQGGDTEAFF. This chain joins TRBV7-9 and TRBJ1-1; D perhaps matches TRBD1 (5 bases). Between the trimmed V and J ends, which lost 1 base and 3 bases, there was a span of 12 bases. The CDR3 is made up of 15 amino acids. Looked up from germline, CDR1 is SEHNR and CDR2 is FQNEAQ (reference sequence).

The chain links TRBV18 to TRBJ2-4, with 8 bases aligning to TRBD2. The J call may be in error: the DNA end matches TRBJ2-7 better. CDR3 length: 14 residues. Per germline, CDR1 KGHSH and CDR2 LQKENI. CDR3: CASSRSGANYEQYF. Written as DNA, the CDR3 is TGTGCCAGCTCACGTAGCGGGGCCAACTACGAGCAGTACTTC.

This clonotype was recorded a few times. The CDR3, as DNA: TGTGCCAGCAGTGAAGCAAACAGGGTGGTGAATTCACCCCTCCACTTT. This gives the protein CASSEANRVVNSPLHF. The chain uses TRBV6-1 and TRBJ1-6, with D possibly matching TRBD1 (6 bases). The length of the CDR3 is 16 residues. Trimming removed 0 bases at V and 7 bases at J, with 13 bases between. Germline CDR1 MNHNS, CDR2 SASEGT.

This chain joins TRBV3-1 and TRBJ2-1; TRBD2 might be the D (6 bases). This CDR3 contains 15 residues. The V end was cut by 1 base, the J end by 10 bases, with 17 bases between. Germline CDR1 and CDR2: LGHDT and YNNKEL (reference sequence). The CDR3 loop reads CASSQAGVRMEEQFF. The CDR3 DNA sequence: TGTGCCAGCAGCCAAGCGGGGGTTCGCATGGAAGAGCAGTTCTTC.

The chain is built from TRBV19 and TRBJ2-7; TRBD2 might be the D (5 bases). CDR3 length: 17 amino acids. The ends were cut back, 3 bases at V and 6 bases at J, with 24 bases in the middle. In germline, CDR1 is LNHDA, CDR2 SQIVND (reference sequence). Here the CDR3 DNA reads TGTGCCAGTAGTATCCATCGGGATGGGGATTCAATGATCGAGCAGTACTTC. It encodes CASSIHRDGDSMIEQYF.

This clonotype occurred a few times. The chain employs TRBV5-1 and TRBJ2-5; 15 positions agree with TRBD2. With 4 bases clipped from V and 5 bases from J, the junction kept 9 bases outside the gene matches. Germline V gene data show CDR1 as SGHRS and CDR2 as YFSETQ. The length of the CDR3 is 17 residues. The CDR3 sequence: CASSTGLAGGTVETQYF. For the CDR3, the DNA is TGCGCCAGCAGCACAGGACTAGCGGGGGGGACAGTGGAGACCCAGTACTTC.

This clonotype appeared many times. This chain uses TRBV12-3 or TRBV12-4 with TRBJ1-5, with D maybe TRBD1 (6 bases). The CDR3 totals 14 residues. The V end lost 6 bases, the J end lost 5 bases, and 14 bases lay between the germline ends. For the CDR3, the DNA is TGTGCCAGCAGCTCTGACAGGAGATATCAGCCCCAGCATTTT. Protein sequence: CASSSDRRYQPQHF.

The chain employs TRBV6-5 and TRBJ1-1; D not certain. CDR1 is MNHEY, CDR2 SVGAGI, per germline. The CDR3 loop spans 15 amino acids. Between the trimmed V and J ends, which lost 0 bases and 8 bases, there was a span of 16 bases. The CDR3 nucleotides are TGTGCCAGCAGTTACTCCTTTTTTGGCACCGGCGAAGCTTTCTTT. This gives the protein CASSYSFFGTGEAFF.

In its sample, this clonotype was seen a few times. V gene TRBV5-1 combines with J gene TRBJ2-5; TRBD1 agrees at 9 bases. This CDR3 has 15 amino acids. Per the germline V gene, CDR1 is SGHRS and CDR2 is YFSETQ. After removal of 6 bases from V and 2 bases from J, the junction contained 8 bases not matched to a gene. CDR3 region: CASTPGQGFQETQYF. In nucleotides, the CDR3 is TGCGCCAGCACCCCGGGACAGGGATTTCAAGAGACCCAGTACTTC.

The chain employs TRBV4-2 and TRBJ1-6; no clear D gene. Germline assignment: CDR1 LGHNA and CDR2 YNFKEQ. The CDR3 is made up of 15 amino acids. The ends were cut back, 1 base at V and 3 bases at J, with 7 bases in the middle. The CDR3 region has the DNA TGTGCCAGCAGCCAAGTACGTAGCTATAATTCACCCCTCCACTTT. Its protein is CASSQVRSYNSPLHF.

This clonotype showed up just a few times. The J gene is TRBJ2-7, the V gene TRBV5-1; 9 nucleotides line up with TRBD1. The CDR3 runs 15 residues. V was clipped by 2 bases and J by 0 bases; unmatched bases: 3. The germline V gene has CDR1 SGHRS and CDR2 YFSETQ. The CDR3 is CASSFDRGVSYEQYF. In nucleotides, the CDR3 is TGCGCCAGCAGCTTCGACAGGGGGGTCTCCTACGAGCAGTACTTC.

The CDR3 region is CASSRKGQALYGYTF. CDR3 nucleotides: TGTGCCAGCAGCCGAAAGGGACAGGCTCTCTATGGCTACACCTTC. This rearrangement joins TRBV3-1 to TRBJ1-2; TRBD1 aligns across 8 bases. Germline V lookup: CDR1 LGHDT, CDR2 YNNKEL (reference sequence). This CDR3 is 15 amino acids long. The V and J ends lost 4 bases and 4 bases, in that order; junction bases with no gene match: 8. Combining the CDR3 with reference TRBV3-1 and TRBJ1-2 gives the whole variable domain DTAVSQTPKYLVTQMGNDKSIKCEQNLGHDTMYWYKQDSKKFLKIMFSYNNKELIINETVPNRFSPKSPDKAHLNLHINSLELGDSAVYFCASSRKGQALYGYTFGSGTRLTVV.

This clonotype came up many times. The chain has TRBV4-1 and TRBJ2-5; maybe TRBD2 (6 bases). The germline V gene encodes CDR1 MGHRA and CDR2 YSYEKL. The CDR3 has 14 amino acids. V lost 0 bases to trimming and J lost 4 bases, with 9 bases between them. The CDR3 sequence is CASSQEAGRETQYF. The CDR3 nucleotides are TGCGCCAGCAGCCAAGAGGCGGGGAGAGAGACCCAGTACTTC.

The rearrangement uses TRBV5-5 and TRBJ1-4; perhaps TRBD1 as D (5 bases). The germline V gene has CDR1 SGHKS and CDR2 YYEKEE (reference sequence). Trimming pared 3 bases from V and 1 base from J, leaving 10 bases between. This CDR3 contains 15 residues. The DNA of the CDR3 is TGTGCCAGCAGCTGGGGGACGGTAACTAATGAAAAACTGTTTTTT. This translates into CASSWGTVTNEKLFF.

Ten or more counts support this clonotype. The J gene is TRBJ2-1, the V gene TRBV28; no clear D. Per the germline V gene, CDR1 is MDHEN and CDR2 is SYDVKM. Deletions cut 2 bases from V and 4 bases from J, with 6 bases between. The CDR3 is 13 amino acids. Here the CDR3 DNA reads TGTGCCAGCAGTTTAGGTCGATACAATGAGCAGTTCTTC. Its translation is CASSLGRYNEQFF.